This paragraph covers one TCR beta chain sequence. What it recognizes is unknown. There are 17 residues in the CDR3. Germline V gives CDR1 SGHNT, CDR2 YYREEE (reference sequence). With V trimmed by 2 bases and J by 7 bases, 11 bases remained unmatched. This specimen belongs to a study of graft-versus-host responses after intestinal transplantation. Study outcomes and limitations: GvH clones appeared in recipient marrow, some first in ileum or blood. There was an association between peak levels of circulating GvH clones and early post-transplant HvG declines.

Clones were sequenced by immunoSEQ multiplex PCR, and TCRdb holds only the in-frame ones, with some missing. This sample has under 100,000 clones, with roughly 91% found just once. The clonotype was recovered from a human donor who was the organ donor for an intestinal transplant. V usage is TRBV5-4 and J usage is TRBJ2-5; 13 nucleotides agree with TRBD2. This sample comprised unstimulated CD8+ T cells sorted from spleen or lymph node cells, obtained before transplant. The CDR3 DNA reads TGTGCCAGCAGCTTTGAACTAGCGGGAGGGCCGGGCGTGACCCAGTACTTC. Translating it yields CASSFELAGGPGVTQYF.